Shown below are 28 T cell receptor beta chains from a single sample sequenced in a study of neurological immune-mediated disorders. The time point here: longitudinal time-point 1 (baseline). TCRdb re-called the 5' RACE reads with MiXCR, one entry per CDR3 protein. The sample lists about 49,000 distinct CDR3 sequences; about a tenth were seen once. Sample: PBMCs. Every receptor here comes from a woman between 35 and 50 years old in good health.

Many counts were recorded for this clonotype. The rearrangement joins TRBV25-1 to TRBJ1-1; D is ambiguous. Germline lookup yields CDR1 MGHDK and CDR2 SYGVNS. CDR3 length equals 15 residues. V was cut by 3 bases and J by 3 bases, with 14 bases left in between. Here the CDR3 DNA reads TGTGCCAGCAGTGAGTCGACGCTGGGTTACACTGAAGCTTTCTTT. Its protein product is CASSESTLGYTEAFF.

This clonotype has ten or more counts. The rearrangement links TRBV12-3 or TRBV12-4 to TRBJ2-7; D is uncertain. V gave up 3 bases and J gave up 2 bases, with 11 bases separating them. The CDR3 consists of 14 residues. CDR3: CASSFLGLAYEQYF. The CDR3 coding sequence is TGTGCCAGCAGTTTTCTCGGTCTCGCCTACGAGCAGTACTTC.

This clonotype was counted many times. This sequence joins TRBV6-1 and TRBJ1-5, with D possibly TRBD1 on 6 matching bases. V dropped 2 bases and J dropped 4 bases, with 6 bases sitting between them. Germline V gene data show CDR1 as MNHNS and CDR2 as SASEGT. This CDR3 contains 13 residues. The CDR3, as DNA: TGTGCCAGCAGTGAAAGGGGGAATCAGCCCCAGCATTTT. Its translation is CASSERGNQPQHF.

This clonotype has at least ten counts. This chain joins TRBV20-1 and TRBJ2-2, with D tentatively TRBD2 (5 bases). Germline V lookup: CDR1 DFQATT, CDR2 SNEGSKA (reference sequence). The CDR3 extends over 15 amino acids. The V and J ends lost 6 bases and 2 bases respectively, with 16 bases between them. In nucleotides, the CDR3 is TGCAGTGCCCGCCTGTGGACTTTTAACACCGGGGAGCTGTTTTTT. It encodes CSARLWTFNTGELFF.

This clonotype occurred many times. The CDR3 loop is CASSSRGTADQPQHF. CDR3 sequence (DNA): TGTGCCAGCAGCTCCCGAGGGACAGCTGATCAGCCCCAGCATTTT. V and J are TRBV7-2 and TRBJ1-5; 7 positions match TRBD1. Germline assignment: CDR1 SGHTA and CDR2 FQGNSA. The CDR3 loop spans 15 amino acids. Trimming took 4 bases from V and 5 from J; bases not matched to a gene: 8.

Ten or more counts support this clonotype. The chain uses TRBV10-2 and TRBJ1-2; 8 bases map to TRBD1. CDR3 length: 15 amino acids. CDR1 and CDR2 from the germline V gene are WSHSY and SAAADI. V shed 6 bases and J 8 bases; nucleotides not matched to a gene: 14. CDR3 coding DNA: TGCGCCAGCAGCCTAGACAATCAGGGGGCTCAGGGCTACACCTTC. Translating it yields CASSLDNQGAQGYTF.

This clonotype was detected many times. The chain uses TRBV28 and TRBJ1-2; TRBD1 matches at 7 bases. The germline CDR1 and CDR2 sequences are MDHEN and SYDVKM. After removal of 4 bases from V and 6 bases from J, the junction contained 5 bases not matched to a gene. The CDR3 runs to 13 residues. The CDR3 coding sequence is TGTGCCAGCAGTTCAGGGGGGGCGAATGGCTACACCTTC. This codes for CASSSGGANGYTF.

This clonotype was observed at least ten times. The CDR3 bases are TGTGCCAGCAGCCTCAGAATGGGGAACCATGGCTACACCTTC. Translation gives CASSLRMGNHGYTF. The V call is TRBV3-1, the J call TRBJ1-2; D call uncertain. The CDR3 sequence is 14 residues long. V was shortened by 4 bases and J by 6 bases, with 15 bases between the two germline ends. Germline V CDR1 and CDR2: LGHDT, YNNKEL (reference sequence). Drawing the rest from reference TRBV3-1 and TRBJ1-2, the complete variable domain is DTAVSQTPKYLVTQMGNDKSIKCEQNLGHDTMYWYKQDSKKFLKIMFSYNNKELIINETVPNRFSPKSPDKAHLNLHINSLELGDSAVYFCASSLRMGNHGYTFGSGTRLTVV.

This clonotype was observed at least ten times. The CDR3 DNA is TGTGCCAGCAGACCAAGACAGGGCACTGAAGCTTTCTTT. It yields the protein CASRPRQGTEAFF. The V call is TRBV7-2, the J call TRBJ1-1; 7 bases line up with TRBD1. Germline V gives CDR1 SGHTA, CDR2 FQGNSA. The CDR3 contains 13 residues. After removal of 6 bases from V and 4 bases from J, the junction contained 5 bases not matched to a gene.

This clonotype was detected ten times or more. The chain is built from TRBV6-1 and TRBJ1-3; TRBD1 agrees at 7 bases. Germline-derived CDR1 and CDR2 are MNHNS and SASEGT. J was trimmed by 1 base and V by 4 bases; bases with no gene match: 4. The CDR3 totals 15 residues. Here the CDR3 reads CASSVGTVSGNTIYF. In DNA form, the CDR3 reads TGTGCCAGCAGTGTTGGGACAGTTTCTGGAAACACCATATATTTT.

J is TRBJ2-5 and V is TRBV5-1; weak D call: TRBD2 (6 bases). From germline, CDR1 is SGHRS and CDR2 YFSETQ. The CDR3 contains 13 residues. Trimming cost V 0 bases and J 3 bases, with 6 bases left between them. Here the CDR3 DNA reads TGCGCCAGCAGCTTGGGACTAGAAGAGACCCAGTACTTC. This codes for CASSLGLEETQYF.

This clonotype was recorded at least ten times. This rearrangement joins TRBV5-1 to TRBJ2-3; D ambiguous. This CDR3 region has 14 residues. Germline lookup yields CDR1 SGHRS and CDR2 YFSETQ. V lost 2 bases to trimming and J lost 0 bases, with 7 bases between them. The CDR3 region has the DNA TGCGCCAGCAGCTTCGAACAGAGCACAGATACGCAGTATTTT. This gives the protein CASSFEQSTDTQYF.

This clonotype was recorded at least ten times. The V and J genes are TRBV4-1 and TRBJ2-3; maybe TRBD2 (6 bases). The CDR3 length is 17 residues. V was trimmed by 4 bases and J by 0 bases, leaving 17 bases between them. Germline V gene data show CDR1 as MGHRA and CDR2 as YSYEKL. The CDR3 region has the DNA TGCGCCAGCAGCCCTCTACCCCCGGGGACTAGCACAGATACGCAGTATTTT. Translating gives CASSPLPPGTSTDTQYF.

In this sample, this clonotype turned up once. This chain connects TRBV29-1 to TRBJ1-1; TRBD1 is a possible D gene (5 bases). CDR3 size: 13 residues. Trimming shortened V by 4 bases and J by 1 base, and 10 bases separated the two germline ends. Looked up from germline, CDR1 is SQVTM and CDR2 is ANQGSEA. The CDR3 sequence: CSVVRDRNTEAFF. The CDR3 coding sequence is TGCAGCGTTGTACGAGACAGGAACACTGAAGCTTTCTTT. The variable domain in full, with the rest retrieved from reference TRBV29-1 and TRBJ1-1, is SAVISQKPSRDICQRGTSLTIQCQVDSQVTMMFWYRQQPGQSLTLIATANQGSEATYESGFVIDKFPISRPNLTFSTLTVSNMSPEDSSIYLCSVVRDRNTEAFFGQGTRLTVV.

The chain couples TRBV3-1 to TRBJ1-2, with D hard to call. Germline values: CDR1 LGHDT, CDR2 YNNKEL (reference sequence). This CDR3 is 13 amino acids long. The V and J ends lost 2 bases and 2 bases respectively, with 6 bases between them. The CDR3 coding sequence is TGTGCCAGCAGCCAAATTTCCAACTATGGCTACACCTTC. Protein sequence: CASSQISNYGYTF.

This clonotype was observed at least ten times. CDR3: CASSSGGGGDYEQYF. The CDR3 bases are TGTGCCAGCAGCTCCGGGGGCGGGGGGGACTACGAGCAGTACTTC. The rearrangement links TRBV7-2 to TRBJ2-7; 9 bases are shared with TRBD2. The ends lost 4 bases at V and 3 bases at J; junction bases unmatched: 7. The CDR3 loop spans 15 amino acids. The germline V gene has CDR1 SGHTA and CDR2 FQGNSA.

At least ten counts were recorded for this clonotype. The chain has TRBV10-3 and TRBJ2-7, with TRBD1 matching over 10 bases. This CDR3 is 14 amino acids long. Looked up from germline, CDR1 is ENHRY and CDR2 is SYGVKD. Trimming cost V 6 bases and J 2 bases; bases outside gene matches: 4. This CDR3 is CAIREGQGAYEQYF. Here the CDR3 DNA reads TGTGCCATCAGAGAAGGACAGGGGGCCTACGAGCAGTACTTC.

Note on this clonotype: A read error is possible here, since a much larger clone lies one base away. V gene TRBV6-2 or TRBV6-3 combines with J gene TRBJ2-1; unclear D gene. The CDR3 loop spans 11 amino acids. Deletions cut 7 bases from V and 12 bases from J, with 13 bases between. Germline V CDR1 and CDR2: MNHEY, SVGEGT. CDR3 in amino acids: CASNDGSVQFF. In DNA form, the CDR3 reads TGTGCCAGCAACGACGGAAGCGTGCAGTTCTTC.

This clonotype has more than one count but fewer than ten. This chain joins TRBV11-2 and TRBJ1-1, with D hard to call. The germline CDR1 and CDR2 sequences are SGHAT and FQNNGV. V dropped 6 bases and J dropped 7 bases, with 12 bases sitting between them. The CDR3 has 12 amino acids. The CDR3 nucleotides read TGTGCCAGCAGTGGCCTGTTCGTTGAAGCTTTCTTT. It codes for CASSGLFVEAFF.

This clonotype was found many times. The rearrangement links TRBV7-9 to TRBJ2-5; 9 bases are shared with TRBD2. Trimming took 5 bases from V and 0 from J; bases not matched to a gene: 7. Germline-derived CDR1 and CDR2 are SEHNR and FQNEAQ (reference sequence). The length of the CDR3 is 16 residues. Here the CDR3 reads CASSQRSGGYQETQYF. As DNA, the CDR3 is TGTGCCAGCAGCCAAAGGAGCGGGGGGTACCAAGAGACCCAGTACTTC.

This clonotype was seen at least ten times. This chain connects TRBV29-1 to TRBJ1-2, with TRBD1 as a possible D gene (5 bases). V shed 5 bases and J shed 1 base, with 20 bases lying between them. The CDR3 contains 16 residues. The germline V gene encodes CDR1 SQVTM and CDR2 ANQGSEA. CDR3 in amino acids: CSVPEDSQRDNYGYTF. CDR3 nucleotide sequence: TGCAGCGTTCCTGAAGACAGCCAACGCGATAACTATGGCTACACCTTC.

This clonotype was recorded many times. V and J are TRBV6-6 and TRBJ1-1; 7 bases are a match to TRBD1. This CDR3 has 14 amino acids. V lost 7 bases to trimming and J lost 2 bases; unmatched junction nucleotides: 7. Looked up from germline, CDR1 is MNHNY and CDR2 is SVGAGI (reference sequence). DNA of the CDR3: TGTGCCAGCACCCAGGGGGTCCTAAACACTGAAGCTTTCTTT. Protein product: CASTQGVLNTEAFF.

This clonotype occurred many times. The V call is TRBV7-2, the J call TRBJ2-1, with D possibly matching TRBD1 (5 bases). Trimming shortened V by 4 bases and J by 8 bases, and 21 bases separated the two germline ends. Germline assignment: CDR1 SGHTA and CDR2 FQGNSA. This CDR3 is built from 16 residues. The CDR3 protein is CASSSVSTAGRHEQFF. The CDR3 DNA reads as TGTGCCAGCAGCTCCGTTTCGACGGCAGGGCGGCATGAGCAGTTCTTC.

This clonotype was seen many times. The J gene is TRBJ2-2, the V gene TRBV25-1; no definite D call. The CDR3 has 12 residues. Germline lookup yields CDR1 MGHDK and CDR2 SYGVNS. The V end was cut by 6 bases, the J end by 4 bases, with 6 bases between. CDR3 bases: TGTGCCAGCAGACCCCCCACCGGGGAGCTGTTTTTT. Amino acids: CASRPPTGELFF.

The V and J genes are TRBV27 and TRBJ2-1; TRBD2 aligns across 8 bases. Losses at the gene ends were 6 bases for V and 9 bases for J; bases not matched to a gene: 4. The CDR3 runs to 12 residues. Germline loops: CDR1 MNHEY, CDR2 SMNVEV (reference sequence). The chain's CDR3 is CASRGAGVEQFF. CDR3 nucleotide sequence: TGTGCCAGCAGGGGAGCGGGGGTTGAGCAGTTCTTC.

This clonotype was found a few times. This sequence joins TRBV10-3 and TRBJ2-7; D uncertain. Trimming removed 6 bases at V and 4 bases at J, with 7 bases between. Germline V lookup: CDR1 ENHRY, CDR2 SYGVKD. This CDR3 comprises 11 residues. Here the CDR3 reads CAISGWYEQYF. DNA of the CDR3: TGTGCCATCAGCGGCTGGTACGAGCAGTACTTC.

This clonotype was detected many times. V and J are TRBV7-2 and TRBJ2-1; the match to TRBD1 covers 9 bases. Germline loops: CDR1 SGHTA, CDR2 FQGNSA. Trimming at V came to 5 bases and at J to 4 bases, leaving 9 bases not matched to a gene. CDR3 length: 16 amino acids. The CDR3: CASSHFGQGIYNEQFF. The CDR3, as DNA: TGTGCCAGCAGCCATTTCGGACAGGGGATTTACAATGAGCAGTTCTTC.

V gene TRBV30 combines with J gene TRBJ1-1; TRBD1 is a possible D gene (5 bases). The CDR3 has 13 amino acids. Looked up from germline, CDR1 is GTSNPN and CDR2 is SVGIG (reference sequence). V was cut by 0 bases and J by 1 base, with 6 bases left in between. CDR3: CAWSVQENTEAFF. The CDR3 nucleotides are TGTGCCTGGAGTGTACAGGAGAACACTGAAGCTTTCTTT.